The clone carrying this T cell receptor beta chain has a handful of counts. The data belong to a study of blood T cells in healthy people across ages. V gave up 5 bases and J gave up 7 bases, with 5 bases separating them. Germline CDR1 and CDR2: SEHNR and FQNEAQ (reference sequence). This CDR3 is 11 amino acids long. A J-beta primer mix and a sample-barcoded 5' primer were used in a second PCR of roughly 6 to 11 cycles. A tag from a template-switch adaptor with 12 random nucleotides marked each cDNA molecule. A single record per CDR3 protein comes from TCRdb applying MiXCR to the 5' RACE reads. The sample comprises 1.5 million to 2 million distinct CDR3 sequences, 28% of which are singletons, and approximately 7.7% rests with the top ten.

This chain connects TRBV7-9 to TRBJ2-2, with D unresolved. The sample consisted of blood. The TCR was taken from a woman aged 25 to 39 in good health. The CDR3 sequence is CASSVIGELFF. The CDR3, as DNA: TGTGCCAGCAGCGTCATCGGGGAGCTGTTTTTT.